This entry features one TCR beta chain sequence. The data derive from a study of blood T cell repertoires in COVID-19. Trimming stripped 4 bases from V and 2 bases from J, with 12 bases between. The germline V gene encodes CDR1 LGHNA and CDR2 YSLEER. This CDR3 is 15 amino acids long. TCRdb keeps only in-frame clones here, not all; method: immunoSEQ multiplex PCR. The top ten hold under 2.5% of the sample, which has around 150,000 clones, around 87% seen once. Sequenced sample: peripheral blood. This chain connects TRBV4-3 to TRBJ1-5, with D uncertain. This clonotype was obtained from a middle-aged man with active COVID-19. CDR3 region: CASSLLFAGNQPQHF. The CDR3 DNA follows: TGCGCCAGCAGCCTCCTTTTTGCGGGCAATCAGCCCCAGCATTTT.